This TCR beta chain stems from a study of cytomegalovirus exposure and HLA in healthy donors. V lost 5 bases, J lost 1 base, and 0 bases stayed unmatched. Germline loops: CDR1 SGHRS, CDR2 YFSETQ. The CDR3 loop spans 13 amino acids. This clone was recorded only once. The same CDR3 also results from other DNA sequences found in this sample. Libraries were prepared by immunoSEQ multiplex PCR; TCRdb keeps only in-frame clonotypes and omits some of them. In the table there are about 340,000 clones, 80% to 90% of which are singletons. The gene calls are TRBV5-1 and TRBJ2-5; 9 positions match TRBD2. Input material: PBMCs. The clonotype comes from a woman aged 18-30 years in good health and CMV-seronegative. Here the CDR3 reads CASSSGSQETQYF. The CDR3 coding sequence is TGCGCCAGCAGTAGCGGGAGCCAAGAGACCCAGTACTTC.